This T cell receptor (beta chain) was identified in a study of early T cells in non-severe SARS-CoV-2 infection. As for the study in general: The authors sequenced bulk RNA from unsorted whole blood, leaving chains unpaired. Overall study findings and caveats: VDJdb-based matching was biased toward anti-spike CD8 responses and missed private and CD4 specificities.

About this clonotype itself: Its antigen is as yet unknown.

The TCR library protocol attached unique molecular identifiers to the individual cDNA molecules. TCRdb used MiXCR to reprocess the 5' RACE reads, holding one entry per CDR3 protein. Of tens of thousands of distinct CDR3 sequences in the sample, roughly 15% are singletons; the top ten hold about 6%. Germline lookup yields CDR1 WNHNN and CDR2 SYGVQD (reference sequence). CDR3 size: 15 residues. The V gene lost 6 bases and the J gene lost 6 bases, with 18 bases spanning the gap. The sequence derives from an adult who was a healthcare worker with PCR-confirmed SARS-CoV-2 infection or an uninfected control (not recorded which). The rearrangement links TRBV10-1 to TRBJ2-1; tentative D call: TRBD2 (6 bases). What was sequenced was whole blood. The CDR3 nucleotides are TGCGCCAGCAGGGATGGAGGGGCTAATTTCAATGAGCAGTTCTTC. Translated: CASRDGGANFNEQFF.